The rows below give T cell receptor beta chains drawn from one sample of a study of T cell changes during pregnancy in multiple sclerosis. Assay: immunoSEQ multiplex PCR; the TCRdb copy retains only in-frame clones and omits some. Of 95,000 to 100,000 clones in the sample, about 91% were seen once. Sequences were derived from peripheral blood, sampled in the second trimester of pregnancy. The receptor source for this set is a female donor with multiple sclerosis, enrolled in a pregnancy study. CDR3s include the opening cysteine and the closing phenylalanine or tryptophan. The D gene is left open where the match is weak. Size values are once, few and many counts, or a class for expanded clones, and some rows have none.

>TRBV4-3|TRBJ2-3|TRBD2|.
CASSQDQSTSGRSTDTQYF
TGCGCCAGCAGCCAAGATCAGTCGACTAGCGGGAGGTCCACAGATACGCAGTATTTT
>TRBV5-1|TRBJ2-1|.|.
CASSQRRDTAYNEQFF
TGCGCCAGCAGCCAGCGCCGGGACACGGCCTACAATGAGCAGTTCTTC
>TRBV6-5|TRBJ2-1|TRBD2|.
CASSFGLAYEQFF
TGTGCCAGCAGTTTCGGACTAGCCTATGAGCAGTTCTTC
>TRBV5-1|TRBJ2-1|TRBD2|.
CASSLPAGGPEEQFF
TGCGCCAGCAGCTTGCCCGCGGGAGGGCCAGAAGAGCAGTTCTTC
>TRBV29-1|TRBJ2-1|TRBD2|once
CSATAGTSRYNEQFF
TGCAGCGCAACAGCCGGGACTAGCCGATACAATGAGCAGTTCTTC
>TRBV2|TRBJ2-2|.|.
CASSVGTGGRGAGELFF
TGTGCCAGCAGTGTGGGGACAGGCGGGAGAGGAGCCGGGGAGCTGTTTTTT
>TRBV7-6|TRBJ1-2|TRBD1|.
CASSRDSNYGYTF
TGTGCCAGCAGTCGGGACAGTAACTATGGCTACACCTTC
>TRBV6-6|TRBJ1-2|TRBD1|.
CASRQGARNYGYTF
TGTGCCAGCAGACAGGGGGCGCGTAACTATGGCTACACCTTC
>TRBV19|TRBJ1-5|TRBD1|.
CASNPPGQTYNQPQHF
TGTGCCAGTAATCCACCGGGACAGACCTATAATCAGCCCCAGCATTTT
>TRBV28|TRBJ1-5|.|.
CASRRRGVDNQPQHF
TGTGCCTCTAGGCGTCGGGGGGTGGACAATCAGCCCCAGCATTTT
>TRBV5-1|TRBJ1-1|.|.
CASSLGELTEAFF
TGCGCCAGCAGCTTGGGGGAGCTGACTGAAGCTTTCTTT
>TRBV6-5|TRBJ2-7|TRBD2|.
CASSYEREAGEQYF
TGTGCCAGCAGTTACGAGCGGGAGGCGGGCGAGCAGTACTTC
>TRBV20-1|TRBJ1-2|.|.
CSAVNYGYTF
TGCAGTGCCGTTAACTATGGCTACACCTTC
>TRBV11-2|TRBJ2-1|TRBD1|.
CATHPGTGDNEQFF
TGTGCCACTCACCCAGGGACAGGGGACAATGAGCAGTTCTTC
>TRBV27|TRBJ2-1|TRBD1|.
CASSFLGQGKHNEQFF
TGTGCCAGCAGTTTCCTCGGACAGGGCAAACACAATGAGCAGTTCTTC
>TRBV25-1|TRBJ1-1|.|.
CASRVQGNTEAFF
TGTGCCAGCAGAGTACAGGGGAACACTGAAGCTTTCTTT
>TRBV19|TRBJ2-7|.|few
CASSRTDSPAIEQYF
TGTGCCAGTAGCAGAACAGACAGCCCAGCGATTGAGCAGTACTTC
>TRBV5-4|TRBJ2-5|.|.
CASSFGARQETQYF
TGTGCCAGCAGCTTCGGCGCTAGGCAAGAGACCCAGTACTTC
>TRBV4-2|TRBJ2-3|TRBD2|.
CASSQGGGLAGVRADTQYF
TGTGCCAGCAGCCAAGGAGGGGGACTAGCGGGAGTTCGGGCAGATACGCAGTATTTT
>TRBV5-4|TRBJ2-2|TRBD1|.
CASSLGDRHTGELFF
TGTGCCAGCAGCTTGGGGGACAGACACACCGGGGAGCTGTTTTTT
>TRBV5-1|TRBJ2-1|TRBD2|few
CASSLSGRAYNEQFF
TGCGCCAGCAGCTTGAGCGGGAGGGCCTACAATGAGCAGTTCTTC
>TRBV28|TRBJ2-1|.|.
CASIGTAEVSLAQFF
TGTGCCAGCATTGGTACGGCCGAGGTATCGTTGGCGCAGTTCTTC
>TRBV11-2|TRBJ2-1|TRBD2|.
CASSPSGAYNEQFF
TGTGCCAGCAGCCCAAGCGGGGCCTACAATGAGCAGTTCTTC
>TRBV6-4|TRBJ2-2|TRBD2|.
CASSVAGESGELFF
TGTGCCAGCAGTGTAGCGGGAGAATCCGGGGAGCTGTTTTTT
>TRBV10-3|TRBJ2-1|TRBD2|.
CAISGPGLAGGPREQFF
TGTGCCATCAGTGGCCCCGGACTAGCGGGAGGGCCCCGTGAGCAGTTCTTC
>TRBV10-3|TRBJ1-1|.|.
CATPTTANTEAFF
TGTGCCACTCCGACGACAGCGAACACTGAAGCTTTCTTT
>TRBV5-1|TRBJ1-1|.|.
CASSLKAKGLWTDREAFF
TGCGCCAGCAGCTTAAAAGCGAAAGGTCTGTGGACAGACCGAGAAGCTTTCTTT
>TRBV27|TRBJ2-2|TRBD2|.
CASTLTPLGLAAERGELFF
TGTGCCAGCACCCTAACCCCCCTGGGACTAGCGGCGGAGAGGGGGGAGCTGTTTTTT
>TRBV10-3|TRBJ2-1|TRBD2|.
CAISESRTSGYNEQFF
TGTGCCATCAGTGAAAGTAGGACTAGCGGCTACAATGAGCAGTTCTTC
>TRBV19|TRBJ2-3|TRBD1|.
CASSMSGQGTWRATDTQYF
TGTGCCAGTAGTATGTCGGGACAGGGTACTTGGAGGGCCACAGATACGCAGTATTTT
>TRBV27|TRBJ2-6|.|.
CASSFSVPGANVLTF
TGTGCCAGCAGTTTTTCCGTTCCTGGGGCCAACGTCCTGACTTTC
>TRBV14|TRBJ2-5|TRBD2|.
CASSPRLALGDLETQYF
TGTGCCAGCAGCCCACGACTAGCCCTAGGTGATTTGGAGACCCAGTACTTC
>TRBV5-1|TRBJ1-1|TRBD1|.
CASSPFRQGAKNTEAFF
TGCGCCAGCAGCCCCTTTAGACAGGGGGCGAAGAACACTGAAGCTTTCTTT
>TRBV2|TRBJ1-1|.|.
CASSLFQGGGTEAFF
TGTGCCAGCAGTTTATTCCAAGGGGGGGGAACTGAAGCTTTCTTT
>TRBV9|TRBJ2-7|.|.
CASSVEGRSAGLSSYEQYF
TGTGCCAGCAGCGTAGAAGGCAGAAGCGCCGGGTTAAGCTCCTACGAGCAGTACTTC
>TRBV7-6|TRBJ2-7|TRBD2|.
CASSPPRAGVPEQYF
TGTGCCAGCAGCCCCCCGCGTGCGGGAGTCCCCGAGCAGTACTTC
>TRBV9|TRBJ2-7|TRBD1|.
CASSLRTGALYEQYF
TGTGCCAGCAGTCTGCGGACAGGGGCGCTTTACGAGCAGTACTTC
>TRBV27|TRBJ2-1|TRBD2|.
CASSGGLAAYNEQFF
TGTGCCAGCAGTGGAGGACTAGCGGCCTACAATGAGCAGTTCTTC
>TRBV9|TRBJ2-2|TRBD2|.
CASSVRPSGSDTGELFF
TGTGCCAGCAGCGTGAGACCTAGCGGGAGCGACACCGGGGAGCTGTTTTTT
>TRBV5-8|TRBJ1-5|TRBD1|.
CASSQGQGGYQPQHF
TGTGCCAGCAGCCAGGGACAGGGAGGGTATCAGCCCCAGCATTTT
>TRBV4-2|TRBJ2-1|TRBD1|.
CASSRSGGLSYNEQFF
TGTGCCAGCAGCCGATCAGGGGGCCTCTCCTACAATGAGCAGTTCTTC
>TRBV6-5|TRBJ2-3|TRBD1|.
CASSLTGGITDTQYF
TGTGCCAGCAGCCTGACAGGGGGGATCACAGATACGCAGTATTTT
>TRBV5-1|TRBJ2-7|TRBD1|.
CASSKTPDRAIGEQYF
TGCGCCAGCAGCAAAACACCGGACAGGGCAATTGGCGAGCAGTACTTC
>TRBV27|TRBJ2-7|TRBD1|.
CASSSQGTGSYEQYF
TGTGCCAGCAGTTCACAAGGGACAGGGAGCTACGAGCAGTACTTC
>TRBV5-1|TRBJ2-1|TRBD2|.
CASSLVASGSPTGEQFF
TGCGCCAGCAGCTTGGTTGCTAGCGGGAGTCCCACAGGTGAGCAGTTCTTC
>TRBV5-4|TRBJ1-6|.|.
CASSLGSDSPLHF
TGTGCCAGCAGCTTGGGGAGCGATTCGCCCCTCCACTTT
>TRBV27|TRBJ2-3|TRBD2|.
CASSLKWREGHTDTQYF
TGTGCCAGCAGTTTAAAGTGGCGGGAGGGACACACAGATACGCAGTATTTT
>TRBV2|TRBJ1-2|.|.
CASSDAGNRANYGYTF
TGTGCCAGCAGTGACGCAGGGAACAGAGCTAACTATGGCTACACCTTC
>TRBV5-1|TRBJ1-2|TRBD1|once
CASRSGQGSPGLGYTF
TGCGCCAGCAGATCGGGACAGGGGTCCCCCGGGTTAGGGTACACCTTC
>TRBV5-1|TRBJ2-7|TRBD2|.
CASSFGLAGAYEQYF
TGCGCCAGCAGCTTTGGACTAGCGGGAGCCTACGAGCAGTACTTC
>TRBV7-9|TRBJ2-7|.|.
CASSSQGIHEQYF
TGTGCCAGCAGCTCCCAGGGTATCCACGAGCAGTACTTC
>TRBV7-8|TRBJ2-3|.|.
CASSLALSSDTQYF
TGTGCCAGCAGCTTAGCGCTAAGTTCAGATACGCAGTATTTT
>TRBV6-5|TRBJ1-2|TRBD1|.
CASRTGQGNYGYTF
TGTGCCAGCAGGACGGGACAGGGGAACTATGGCTACACCTTC
>TRBV29-1|TRBJ2-3|.|.
CSVERGFPRTQYF
TGCAGCGTTGAAAGGGGATTTCCCCGTACGCAGTATTTT
>TRBV5-4|TRBJ2-5|.|.
CASSLDSFQETQYF
TGTGCCAGCAGCTTGGACAGTTTCCAAGAGACCCAGTACTTC